This T cell receptor (beta chain) was captured by sequencing in a study of blood T cell repertoires in COVID-19. Overall study: Sources were T cells, B-cell-depleted T cells, or PBMCs; the material itself was cDNA or gDNA.

Source study methods: Amplification with reference gene primers provided the estimates of nucleated cell counts. TCRdb's copy holds only in-frame clones and misses some; the assay was immunoSEQ multiplex PCR. V, J and clone size derive from that table, while D and trimming were established from the DNA sequence. The sample includes about 150,000 clones, around 87% of them seen just once. This receptor was taken from a woman in her forties with acute or convalescent COVID-19. Sequenced: peripheral blood.

This chain's CDR3 is CSASLQGNSNQPQHF. Written as DNA, the CDR3 is TGCAGTGCTAGTCTTCAGGGAAATAGCAATCAGCCCCAGCATTTT. The rearrangement uses TRBV20-1 and TRBJ1-5, with a possible D match to TRBD1 (5 bases). Germline V CDR1 and CDR2: DFQATT, SNEGSKA (reference sequence). Trimming stripped 3 bases from V and 0 bases from J, with 12 bases between. The CDR3 consists of 15 residues.